The entry that follows covers one T cell receptor (beta chain) sequence. Its target is not known. The data belong to a study of T-cell memory formation after mild COVID-19. General study findings and limits: Pre-infection memory showed some responding clones, and this suggested that cross-reactive memory joined.

The J segment lost 4 bases and the V segment lost 3 bases, leaving 5 bases of the junction unmatched. This CDR3 is built from 14 residues. CDR1 MGHRA and CDR2 YSYEKL come from the germline V gene. Using its own MiXCR run on the 5' RACE reads, TCRdb lists one record per CDR3 protein. The sample includes 300,000 to 350,000 distinct CDR3 sequences, just under 20% of them seen just once. The sample consisted of PBMCs or a T cell subset sorted from them (not recorded which). The source of this sequence is a man aged 18 to 35 who had mild COVID-19 (a few samples of this study predate the infection). Cell type and time point are not known. The chain carries TRBV4-1 and TRBJ1-1; TRBD1 matches at 7 bases. The CDR3 DNA reads as TGCGCCAGCAGCCATGGTACAGGGGCCACTGAAGCTTTCTTT. It specifies CASSHGTGATEAFF.